The 4 T cell receptor beta chains given below trace back to one sample, sequenced in a study of T-cell memory formation after mild COVID-19 (dated by TCRdb to 2020 to 2023). The receptor library was made with 5' RACE. The sequencing machine was an Illumina NovaSeq 6000. TCRdb trimmed public reads at Q25 via fastp, called clones via MiXCR and kept in-frame beta chains. Every distinct CDR3 protein forms one entry, paired with its most common genes and DNA. Within this sample are approximately 250,000 distinct CDR3 sequences, with 15% to 20% of them counted one time only. The ten largest make up around 20% of the sample. What was sequenced was PBMCs or a T cell subset sorted from them (not recorded which). The receptors originated from a man between 18 and 35 years old who had mild COVID-19 (a few samples of this study predate the infection). The sample titles of this study are shuffled in the database, so cell type and time point are left out; the donor was told from shared clones.

The chain recombines TRBV7-2 with TRBJ2-3; tentatively, D is TRBD1 (5 bases). Germline-derived CDR1 and CDR2 are SGHTA and FQGNSA. The CDR3 loop spans 16 amino acids. Trimming removed 3 bases from V and 1 base from J, with 14 bases in between. In DNA, the CDR3 is TGTGCCAGCAGCTTCACGACAGTCCCGGGCACAGATACGCAGTATTTT. It encodes CASSFTTVPGTDTQYF.

This clonotype was detected many times. The chain employs TRBV7-9 and TRBJ1-2, with TRBD1 matching 7 bases. The CDR3 spans 14 residues. Trimming at V came to 6 bases and at J to 4 bases, leaving 8 bases not matched to a gene. The V gene's germline CDR1 is SEHNR and CDR2 FQNEAQ (reference sequence). This chain's CDR3 is CASSRGTASYGYTF. In nucleotides, the CDR3 is TGTGCCAGCAGTCGCGGGACAGCTAGCTATGGCTACACCTTC.

The chain couples TRBV27 to TRBJ2-7; D is possibly TRBD1 or TRBD2 (5 bases each). The ends were cut back, 5 bases at V and 0 bases at J, with 20 bases in the middle. CDR1 is MNHEY, CDR2 SMNVEV, per germline (reference sequence). This CDR3 is built from 17 residues. This CDR3 reads CASSLLRGTGHSYEQYF. CDR3 sequence (DNA): TGTGCCAGCAGTCTCCTCCGGGGAACAGGACACTCCTACGAGCAGTACTTC.

This clonotype was counted many times. This rearrangement joins TRBV5-1 to TRBJ2-7; the D is unclear. Germline CDR1 reads SGHRS; CDR2 reads YFSETQ. The V and J ends lost 4 bases and 7 bases respectively, with 9 bases between them. The length of the CDR3 is 11 residues. CDR3: CASSPLGEQYF. The CDR3 DNA reads as TGCGCCAGCAGCCCCCTCGGAGAGCAGTACTTC.